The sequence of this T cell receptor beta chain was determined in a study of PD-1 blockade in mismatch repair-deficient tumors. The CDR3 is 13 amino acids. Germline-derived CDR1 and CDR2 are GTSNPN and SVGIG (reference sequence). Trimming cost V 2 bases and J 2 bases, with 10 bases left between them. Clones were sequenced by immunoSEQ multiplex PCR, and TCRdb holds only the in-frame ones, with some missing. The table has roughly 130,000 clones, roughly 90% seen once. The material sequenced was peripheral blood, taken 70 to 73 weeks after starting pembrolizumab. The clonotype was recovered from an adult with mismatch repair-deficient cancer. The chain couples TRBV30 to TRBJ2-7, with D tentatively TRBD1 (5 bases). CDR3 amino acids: CAWSQTEPYEQYF. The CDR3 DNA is TGTGCCTGGAGTCAGACAGAACCCTACGAGCAGTACTTC. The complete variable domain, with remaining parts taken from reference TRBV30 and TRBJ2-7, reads SQTIHQWPATLVQPVGSPLSLECTVEGTSNPNLYWYRQAAGRGLQLLFYSVGIGQISSEVPQNLSASRPQDRQFILSSKKLLLSDSGFYLCAWSQTEPYEQYFGPGTRLTVT.